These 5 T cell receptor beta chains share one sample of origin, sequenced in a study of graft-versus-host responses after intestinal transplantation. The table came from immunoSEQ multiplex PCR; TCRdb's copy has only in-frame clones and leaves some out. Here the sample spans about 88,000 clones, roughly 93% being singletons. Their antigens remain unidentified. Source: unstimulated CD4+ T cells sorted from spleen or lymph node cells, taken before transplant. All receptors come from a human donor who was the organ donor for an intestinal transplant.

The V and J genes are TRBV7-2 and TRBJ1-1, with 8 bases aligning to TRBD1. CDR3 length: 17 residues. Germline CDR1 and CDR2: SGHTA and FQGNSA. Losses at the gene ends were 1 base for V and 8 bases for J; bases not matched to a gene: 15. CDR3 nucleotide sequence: TGTGCCAGCAGCTTAGTGGCAGGGGGCGGCAGGGGGGCAGAAGCTTTCTTT. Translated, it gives CASSLVAGGGRGAEAFF.

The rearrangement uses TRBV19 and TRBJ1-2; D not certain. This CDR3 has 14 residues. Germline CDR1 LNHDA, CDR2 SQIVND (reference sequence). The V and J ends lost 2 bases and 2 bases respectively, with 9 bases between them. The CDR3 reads CASSIQRDNYGYTF. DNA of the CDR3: TGTGCCAGTAGTATACAGCGTGACAACTATGGCTACACCTTC.

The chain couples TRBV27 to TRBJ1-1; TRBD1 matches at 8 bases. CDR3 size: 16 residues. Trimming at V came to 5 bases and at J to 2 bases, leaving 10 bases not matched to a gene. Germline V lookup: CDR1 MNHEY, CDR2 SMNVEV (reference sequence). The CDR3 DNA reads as TGTGCCAGCAGTCCTAATCTAGACAGGGGCAACACTGAAGCTTTCTTT. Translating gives CASSPNLDRGNTEAFF.

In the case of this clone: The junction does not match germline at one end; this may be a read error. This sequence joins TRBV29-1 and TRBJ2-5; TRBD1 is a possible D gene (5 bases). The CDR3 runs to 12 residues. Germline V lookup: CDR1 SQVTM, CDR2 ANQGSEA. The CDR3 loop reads CSVTAYQEAQYF. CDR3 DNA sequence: TGCAGCGTGACAGCGTACCAAGAGGCCCAGTACTTC.

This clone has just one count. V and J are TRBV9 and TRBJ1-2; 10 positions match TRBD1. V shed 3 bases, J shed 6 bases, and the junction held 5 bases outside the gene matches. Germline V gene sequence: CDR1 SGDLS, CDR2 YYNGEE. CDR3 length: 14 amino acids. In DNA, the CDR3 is TGTGCCAGCAGCGCGGGGACAGGGGTGAATGGCTACACCTTC. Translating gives CASSAGTGVNGYTF.